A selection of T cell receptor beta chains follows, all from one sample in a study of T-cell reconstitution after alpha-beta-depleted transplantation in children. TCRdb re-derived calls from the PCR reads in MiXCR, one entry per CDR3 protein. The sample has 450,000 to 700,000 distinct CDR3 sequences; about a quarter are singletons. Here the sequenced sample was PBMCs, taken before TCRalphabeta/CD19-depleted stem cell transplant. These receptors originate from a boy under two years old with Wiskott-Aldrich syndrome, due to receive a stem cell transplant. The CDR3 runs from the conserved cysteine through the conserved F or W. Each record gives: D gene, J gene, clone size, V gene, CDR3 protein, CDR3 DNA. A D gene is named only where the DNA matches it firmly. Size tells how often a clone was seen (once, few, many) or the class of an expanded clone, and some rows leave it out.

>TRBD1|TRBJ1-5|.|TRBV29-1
CSVGEGANQPQHF
TGCAGCGTGGGAGAGGGGGCCAATCAGCCCCAGCATTTT
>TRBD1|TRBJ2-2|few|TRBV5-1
CASSPRQGTGELFF
TGCGCCAGCAGCCCTAGACAGGGGACCGGGGAGCTGTTTTTT
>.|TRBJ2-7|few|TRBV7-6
CASSKGLQLVHFYEQYF
TGTGCCAGCAGCAAAGGACTGCAACTTGTCCATTTCTACGAGCAGTACTTC
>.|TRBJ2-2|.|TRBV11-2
CASSLIPGLGELFF
TGTGCCAGCAGCTTAATCCCCGGCCTCGGGGAGCTGTTTTTT
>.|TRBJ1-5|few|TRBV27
CANRNQPQHF
TGTGCCAACAGGAATCAGCCCCAGCATTTT
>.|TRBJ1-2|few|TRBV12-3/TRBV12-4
CASGRRGYGYTF
TGTGCCAGCGGCCGGCGGGGTTACGGCTACACCTTC
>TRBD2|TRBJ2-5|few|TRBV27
CASSYRAGREETQYF
TGTGCCAGCAGTTACAGAGCGGGAAGGGAAGAGACCCAGTACTTC
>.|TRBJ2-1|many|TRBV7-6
CASSSLTYNEQFF
TGTGCCAGCAGCTCCCTCACCTACAATGAGCAGTTCTTC
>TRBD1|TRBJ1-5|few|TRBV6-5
CASSPTGEQPQHF
TGTGCCAGCAGCCCGACAGGGGAACAGCCCCAGCATTTT
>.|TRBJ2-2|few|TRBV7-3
CASSSYKSGELFF
TGTGCCAGCAGCTCCTACAAGTCCGGGGAGCTGTTTTTT
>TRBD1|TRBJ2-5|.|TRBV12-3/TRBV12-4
CASSFGTGAAETQYF
TGTGCCAGCAGTTTCGGGACAGGGGCTGCGGAGACCCAGTACTTC
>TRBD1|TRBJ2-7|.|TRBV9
CASSARQGTYYEQYF
TGTGCCAGCAGCGCGAGACAGGGGACGTACTACGAGCAGTACTTC
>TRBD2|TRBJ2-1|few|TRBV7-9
CASSPRGGDPRWEQFF
TGTGCCAGCAGCCCCCGCGGGGGAGATCCCCGTTGGGAGCAGTTCTTC
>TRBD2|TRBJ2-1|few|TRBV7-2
CASSRYSGSLNEQFF
TGTGCCAGCAGCCGTTATAGCGGGAGTCTAAATGAGCAGTTCTTC
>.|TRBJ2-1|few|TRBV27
CASTWAKGGGNSYNEQFF
TGTGCCAGCACTTGGGCAAAGGGGGGGGGAAACTCCTACAATGAGCAGTTCTTC
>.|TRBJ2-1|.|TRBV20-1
CSARGLASAYNEQFF
TGCAGTGCTAGAGGGCTGGCCTCCGCCTACAATGAGCAGTTCTTC
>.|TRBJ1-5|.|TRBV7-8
CASSRRASGQPQHF
TGTGCCAGCAGCCGGAGGGCTAGCGGTCAGCCCCAGCATTTT
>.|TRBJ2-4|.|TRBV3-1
CASSQAPGRKNIQYF
TGTGCCAGCAGCCAAGCTCCGGGACGTAAAAACATTCAGTACTTC
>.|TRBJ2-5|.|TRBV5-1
CASSFSPGETQYF
TGCGCCAGCAGCTTTTCCCCCGGAGAGACCCAGTACTTC
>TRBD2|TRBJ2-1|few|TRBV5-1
CASSLEVGGLHNEQFF
TGCGCCAGCAGCTTGGAGGTGGGAGGGCTTCACAATGAGCAGTTCTTC
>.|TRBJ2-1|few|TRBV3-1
CASSHRREVHEQFF
TGTGCCAGCAGCCACCGAAGGGAGGTCCATGAGCAGTTCTTC
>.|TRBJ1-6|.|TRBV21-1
CASSREDDSPLHF
TGTGCCAGCAGCAGGGAGGATGATTCACCCCTCCACTTT
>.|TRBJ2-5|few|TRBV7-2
CASSEEGDRYQETQYF
TGTGCCAGCAGCGAAGAGGGCGACCGGTACCAAGAGACCCAGTACTTC
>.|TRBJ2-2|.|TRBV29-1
CSVVGGGANTGELFF
TGCAGCGTTGTGGGTGGCGGGGCGAACACCGGGGAGCTGTTTTTT
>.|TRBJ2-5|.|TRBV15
CATSRVPGETQYF
TGTGCCACCAGCAGAGTTCCAGGGGAGACCCAGTACTTC
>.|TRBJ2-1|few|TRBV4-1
CASSPVPRGGRSNEQFF
TGCGCCAGCAGCCCGGTCCCTAGGGGCGGACGCAGCAATGAGCAGTTCTTC
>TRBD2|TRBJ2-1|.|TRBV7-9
CASSLRSGSYNEQFF
TGTGCCAGCAGCTTAAGGAGCGGGAGCTACAATGAGCAGTTCTTC
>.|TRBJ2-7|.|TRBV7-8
CASTEMNEQYF
TGTGCCAGCACCGAGATGAACGAGCAGTACTTC
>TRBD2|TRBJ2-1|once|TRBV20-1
CSGPSGRRNEQFF
TGCAGTGGGCCTAGCGGGAGGCGTAATGAGCAGTTCTTC
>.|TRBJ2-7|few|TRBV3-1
CASSQGWGGTYEQYF
TGTGCCAGCAGCCAAGGTTGGGGGGGCACCTACGAGCAGTACTTC
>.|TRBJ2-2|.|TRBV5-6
CASSLNRRNTGELFF
TGTGCCAGCAGCTTGAATCGACGGAACACCGGGGAGCTGTTTTTT
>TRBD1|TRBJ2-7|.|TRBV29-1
CSVEEWDRETRSYEQYF
TGCAGCGTTGAAGAATGGGACAGGGAAACCCGGTCCTACGAGCAGTACTTC
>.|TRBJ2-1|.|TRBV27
CASSPPEDASYNEQFF
TGTGCCAGCAGTCCGCCCGAGGACGCCTCCTACAATGAGCAGTTCTTC
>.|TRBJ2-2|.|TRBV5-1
CASSLDNGRFTGELFF
TGCGCCAGCAGCCTGGACAACGGTCGGTTCACCGGGGAGCTGTTTTTT
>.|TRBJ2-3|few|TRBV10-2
CASCRQSIRTDTQYF
TGCGCCAGCTGCCGACAGTCCATACGCACAGATACGCAGTATTTT
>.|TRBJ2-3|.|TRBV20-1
CSARGEGAHDTQYF
TGCAGTGCTAGAGGGGAGGGGGCGCACGATACGCAGTATTTT
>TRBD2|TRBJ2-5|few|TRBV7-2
CVGASGPQETQYF
TGTGTAGGAGCTAGCGGGCCCCAAGAGACCCAGTACTTC
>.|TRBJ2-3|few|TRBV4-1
CASSQDWLEGRSVWSTDTQYF
TGCGCCAGCAGCCAAGATTGGTTGGAGGGCCGGAGTGTATGGAGCACAGATACGCAGTATTTT
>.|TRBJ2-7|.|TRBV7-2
CASSLGGSSHEQYF
TGTGCCAGCAGCTTAGGGGGAAGCTCCCACGAGCAGTACTTC
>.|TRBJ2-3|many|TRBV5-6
CASSSPSGTDTQYF
TGTGCCAGCAGCTCACCTAGCGGCACAGATACGCAGTATTTT
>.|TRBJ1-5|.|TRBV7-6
CASSLGGRDQPQHF
TGTGCCAGCAGCTTAGGAGGGAGGGATCAGCCCCAGCATTTT
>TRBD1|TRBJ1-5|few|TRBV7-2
CASSLTGTGGNQPQHF
TGTGCCAGCAGCCTCACTGGGACAGGGGGCAATCAGCCCCAGCATTTT
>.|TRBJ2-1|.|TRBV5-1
CASSSLTINEQFF
TGCGCCAGCAGCTCACTAACTATCAATGAGCAGTTCTTC
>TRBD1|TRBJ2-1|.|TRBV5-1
CASSRQGVRGEQFF
TGCGCCAGCAGCCGACAGGGGGTTAGGGGTGAGCAGTTCTTC
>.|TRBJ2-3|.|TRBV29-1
CSVQTVLADTQYF
TGCAGCGTTCAGACCGTCTTGGCAGATACGCAGTATTTT
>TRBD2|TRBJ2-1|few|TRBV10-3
CATLIAGGPINEQFF
TGTGCCACCCTTATAGCGGGAGGCCCCATCAATGAGCAGTTCTTC
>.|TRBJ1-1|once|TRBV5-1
CASSLVPEARMNTEAFF
TGCGCCAGCAGCTTGGTTCCAGAAGCTAGAATGAACACTGAAGCTTTCTTT
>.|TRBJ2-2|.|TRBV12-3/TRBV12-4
CASTLEVTPGELFF
TGTGCCAGCACCTTAGAGGTGACCCCGGGGGAGCTGTTTTTT
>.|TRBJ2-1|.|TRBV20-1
CNPYPRGGNEQFF
TGCAACCCATACCCCAGGGGAGGGAATGAGCAGTTCTTC